Presented here are 10 T cell receptor beta chains from one specimen sequenced in a study of blood T cell repertoires in COVID-19. Libraries were prepared by immunoSEQ multiplex PCR; TCRdb keeps only in-frame clonotypes and omits some of them. This sample has more than 200,000 clones, with about 84% found just once. The sequenced material came from PBMCs or T cells enriched from blood (not recorded which). Receptors were obtained from a man under 40 with acute COVID-19.

The chain carries TRBV9 and TRBJ2-1; D gene ambiguous. Trimming took 0 bases from V and 3 from J, leaving 10 bases between them. Germline assignment: CDR1 SGDLS and CDR2 YYNGEE. There are 15 residues in the CDR3. DNA of the CDR3: TGTGCCAGCAGCGTAGGCCATACAGACTACAATGAGCAGTTCTTC. Its protein is CASSVGHTDYNEQFF.

This chain links TRBV29-1 with TRBJ2-1; TRBD2 agrees at 14 bases. Per the germline V gene, CDR1 is SQVTM and CDR2 is ANQGSEA. J lost 0 bases, V lost 7 bases, and 8 bases had no gene match. The CDR3 contains 17 residues. CDR3 coding DNA: TGCAGCGCTAGGACTAGCGGGGGGCCGAGCTCCTACAATGAGCAGTTCTTC. This sequence encodes CSARTSGGPSSYNEQFF.

The chain links TRBV11-2 to TRBJ2-2, with TRBD1 identical over 10 bases. CDR1 and CDR2 from the germline V gene are SGHAT and FQNNGV. J lost 7 bases, V lost 4 bases, and 9 bases had no gene match. This CDR3 contains 16 residues. CDR3 protein: CASSSRGQGEGGELFF. The CDR3 nucleotides are TGTGCCAGCAGCTCTAGAGGACAGGGGGAAGGCGGGGAGCTGTTTTTT.

The rearrangement joins TRBV28 to TRBJ1-6, with 9 bases fitting TRBD1. V lost 4 bases and J lost 5; bases outside the gene matches: 9. The CDR3 is 17 amino acids. Per the germline V gene, CDR1 is MDHEN and CDR2 is SYDVKM. The CDR3 DNA sequence: TGTGCCAGCAGTTCGCGAACAGGGGGCAAAAATAATTCACCCCTCCACTTT. Residues: CASSSRTGGKNNSPLHF.

This clone has more than one count but fewer than ten. The rearrangement uses TRBV7-2 and TRBJ2-1; the match to TRBD2 covers 11 bases. This CDR3 is built from 15 residues. V dropped 4 bases and J dropped 3; count of bases not matched to a gene: 2. Per the germline V gene, CDR1 is SGHTA and CDR2 is FQGNSA. DNA of the CDR3: TGTGCCAGCAGCTCTAGCGGGGGGCGCTACAATGAGCAGTTCTTC. It is translated as CASSSSGGRYNEQFF.

V usage is TRBV4-2 and J usage is TRBJ2-1, with 8 bases identical to TRBD2. The V and J ends lost 0 bases and 4 bases, in that order; junction bases with no gene match: 5. The CDR3 extends over 16 amino acids. CDR1 is LGHNA, CDR2 YNFKEQ, per germline. DNA for the CDR3: TGTGCCAGCAGCCAAGATCCCCGGGGGGGTTACAATGAGCAGTTCTTC. It yields the protein CASSQDPRGGYNEQFF.

The V gene is TRBV27, the J gene TRBJ1-2, with 8 bases matching TRBD1. The V segment lost 6 bases and the J segment 8 bases; nucleotides outside the gene matches: 8. Germline V gives CDR1 MNHEY, CDR2 SMNVEV (reference sequence). The CDR3 length is 13 residues. CDR3 bases: TGTGCCAGCAGCCGTAAACAGGGGGGAGGCTACACCTTC. Translating it yields CASSRKQGGGYTF.

The chain links TRBV7-9 to TRBJ1-5; TRBD1 might be the D (5 bases). The CDR3 loop spans 14 amino acids. Trimming removed 5 bases from V and 5 bases from J, with 13 bases in between. Germline V gives CDR1 SEHNR, CDR2 FQNEAQ (reference sequence). Here the CDR3 DNA reads TGTGCCAGCAGCATAGACGGGGGTGATCAGCCCCAGCATTTT. It codes for CASSIDGGDQPQHF. Filled out from reference TRBV7-9 and TRBJ1-5, the complete variable domain reads DTGVSQNPRHKITKRGQNVTFRCDPISEHNRLYWYRQTLGQGPEFLTYFQNEAQLEKSRLLSDRFSAERPKGSFSTLEIQRTEQGDSAMYLCASSIDGGDQPQHFGDGTRLSIL.

The J gene is TRBJ2-6, the V gene TRBV10-2; 8 nucleotides agree with TRBD1. Germline CDR1 reads WSHSY; CDR2 reads SAAADI. V dropped 4 bases and J dropped 2; count of bases not matched to a gene: 1. The CDR3 has 15 amino acids. DNA of the CDR3: TGCGCCAGCAGTGGGACAGGGACTGGGGCCAACGTCCTGACTTTC. Protein sequence: CASSGTGTGANVLTF.

As concerns this clone: Other DNA sequences in this specimen translate into the identical CDR3. This chain uses TRBV12-3 or TRBV12-4 with TRBJ2-1; possible D gene TRBD2, 5 bases. The CDR3 extends over 13 amino acids. Trimming shortened V by 0 bases and J by 7 bases, and 7 bases separated the two germline ends. CDR3 amino acids: CASSLAGGNEQFF. The CDR3 nucleotides are TGTGCCAGCAGTTTAGCTGGCGGGAATGAGCAGTTCTTC.